This TCR beta chain was sequenced during a study of identical twins' blood T cells. This clonotype was counted a single time. Antigen: not known. Each TCR cDNA library carried sample-specific barcodes on both ends. TCRdb redid the calling of the 5' RACE reads with MiXCR, one entry per CDR3 protein. The sample lists 400,000 or so distinct CDR3 sequences; under 30% were seen once. The CDR3 consists of 11 residues. The germline V and J ends were trimmed by 3 bases and 8 bases, with 10 bases remaining between them. The germline V gene encodes CDR1 DFQATT and CDR2 SNEGSKA (reference sequence). Study outcomes and limitations: V gene usage reportedly matched far better within twin pairs than unrelated donors.

This chain joins TRBV20-1 and TRBJ1-1, with a possible D match to TRBD1 (5 bases). The sequence was obtained from a woman aged 18 to 55 in good health. The source material was PBMCs. CDR3: CSARAGGEAFF. The CDR3 nucleotides are TGCAGTGCTAGGGCCGGGGGGGAAGCTTTCTTT.